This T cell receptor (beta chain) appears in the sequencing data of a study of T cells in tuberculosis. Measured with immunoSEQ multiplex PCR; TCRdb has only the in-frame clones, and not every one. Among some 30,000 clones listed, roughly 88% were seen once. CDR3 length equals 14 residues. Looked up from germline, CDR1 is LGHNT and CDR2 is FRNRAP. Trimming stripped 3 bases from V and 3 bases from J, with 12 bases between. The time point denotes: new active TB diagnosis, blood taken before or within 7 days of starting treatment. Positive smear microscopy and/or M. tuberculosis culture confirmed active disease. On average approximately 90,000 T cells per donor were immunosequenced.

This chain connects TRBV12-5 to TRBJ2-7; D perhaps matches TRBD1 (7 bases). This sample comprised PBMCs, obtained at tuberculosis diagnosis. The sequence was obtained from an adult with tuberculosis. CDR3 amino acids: CASGFGQGGYEQYF. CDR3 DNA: TGTGCTAGTGGTTTTGGCCAGGGGGGCTACGAGCAGTACTTC. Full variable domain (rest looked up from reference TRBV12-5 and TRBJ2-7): DARVTQTPRHKVTEMGQEVTMRCQPILGHNTVFWYRQTMMQGLELLAYFRNRAPLDDSGMPKDRFSAEMPDATLATLKIQPSEPRDSAVYFCASGFGQGGYEQYFGPGTRLTVT.